This passage covers 23 T cell receptor beta chains from one sample sequenced in a study of T cells after yellow fever vaccination. Each CDR3 protein is one row after TCRdb ran MiXCR on the 5' RACE reads. Seen here are about 150,000 distinct CDR3 sequences, more than 6.5% observed once, and the top ten hold more than 0.6%. The specimen was CD4+ T cells sorted from PBMCs, collected 10 days after the yellow fever booster vaccination. These receptors all stem from a man aged 25-45 years who received the YFV17D yellow fever vaccine.

This clonotype appeared many times. V gene TRBV5-1 combines with J gene TRBJ2-1; no definite D call. Germline V CDR1 and CDR2: SGHRS, YFSETQ. V dropped 5 bases and J dropped 5 bases, with 8 bases sitting between them. The CDR3 runs 12 residues. Written as DNA, the CDR3 is TGCGCCAGCAGTCAGACCCACAATGAGCAGTTCTTC. It yields the protein CASSQTHNEQFF.

As to this clonotype: A read error may be the cause here, since a much bigger clone is one base away. The chain has TRBV10-3 and TRBJ2-3; 7 nucleotides match TRBD2. Germline V gene data show CDR1 as ENHRY and CDR2 as SYGVKD. This CDR3 has 14 amino acids. This CDR3 is CASKSETSTDKQYF. The CDR3 DNA follows: TGTGCCAGCAAAAGCGAGACTAGCACAGATAAGCAGTATTTT.

This clonotype was recorded a few times. The V call is TRBV5-4, the J call TRBJ2-1; TRBD1 or TRBD2 may be the D gene (5 bases each). The CDR3 runs 14 residues. Trimming shortened V by 3 bases and J by 8 bases, and 15 bases separated the two germline ends. Germline CDR1 SGHNT, CDR2 YYREEE (reference sequence). The CDR3 sequence is CASSSQTGLDEQFF. CDR3 bases: TGTGCCAGCAGCTCCCAGACGGGGCTGGATGAGCAGTTCTTC. Supplemented by reference TRBV5-4 and TRBJ2-1, the full variable domain reads ETGVTQSPTHLIKTRGQQVTLRCSSQSGHNTVSWYQQALGQGPQFIFQYYREEENGRGNFPPRFSGLQFPNYSSELNVNALELDDSALYLCASSSQTGLDEQFFGPGTRLTVL.

This clonotype was seen a few times. The chain has TRBV20-1 and TRBJ2-5, with a possible D match to TRBD2 (7 bases). The CDR3 has 14 residues. Germline CDR1 is DFQATT and CDR2 is SNEGSKA (reference sequence). V was trimmed by 6 bases and J by 3 bases, leaving 17 bases between them. CDR3 region: CSARGRGLKETQYF. The CDR3 DNA reads as TGCAGTGCCAGGGGTCGGGGACTAAAAGAGACCCAGTACTTC.

There are many counts of this clonotype. The chain is built from TRBV5-1 and TRBJ2-1; tentative D call: TRBD1 (6 bases). This CDR3 is built from 15 residues. V was cut by 4 bases and J by 7 bases, with 18 bases left in between. Germline CDR1 SGHRS, CDR2 YFSETQ. Here the CDR3 DNA reads TGCGCCAGCAGCCAAGCAGGGGTTCGGGGAAATGAGCAGTTCTTC. Its protein product is CASSQAGVRGNEQFF. Full variable domain (remainder filled in from reference TRBV5-1 and TRBJ2-1): KAGVTQTPRYLIKTRGQQVTLSCSPISGHRSVSWYQQTPGQGLQFLFEYFSETQRNKGNFPGRFSGRQFSNSRSEMNVSTLELGDSALYLCASSQAGVRGNEQFFGPGTRLTVL.

The gene calls are TRBV20-1 and TRBJ2-6, with TRBD2 matching over 10 bases. Trimming took 1 base from V and 3 from J; bases not matched to a gene: 3. Germline loops: CDR1 DFQATT, CDR2 SNEGSKA (reference sequence). This CDR3 is built from 16 residues. The CDR3 DNA is TGCAGTGCTAGAGTGAGCGGGGGGGGTGGGGCCAACGTCCTGACTTTC. The encoded protein is CSARVSGGGGANVLTF.

This clonotype has at least ten counts. The CDR3 spells CASSSRRGDTQYF. The CDR3 bases are TGTGCCAGCAGCTCCCGACGGGGGGATACGCAGTATTTT. The chain employs TRBV4-2 and TRBJ2-3, with D tentatively TRBD2 (6 bases). Trimming pared 5 bases from V and 6 bases from J, leaving 12 bases between. Looked up from germline, CDR1 is LGHNA and CDR2 is YNFKEQ. CDR3 length equals 13 residues.

This clonotype showed up just a few times. V is TRBV5-1 and J is TRBJ2-7, with TRBD2 matching 10 bases. The CDR3 loop spans 17 amino acids. With 1 base clipped from V and 3 bases from J, the junction kept 10 bases outside the gene matches. Germline V gene sequence: CDR1 SGHRS, CDR2 YFSETQ. CDR3 bases: TGCGCCAGCAGCTTGACCCCCTTGACTAGCGGGTTCTACGAGCAGTACTTC. This sequence encodes CASSLTPLTSGFYEQYF.

The sample holds many counts of this clonotype. The CDR3 loop reads CSANKDSMNTEAFF. CDR3 coding DNA: TGCAGTGCTAACAAGGACAGCATGAACACTGAAGCTTTCTTT. V and J are TRBV20-1 and TRBJ1-1, with D tentatively TRBD1 (6 bases). CDR1 DFQATT and CDR2 SNEGSKA come from the germline V gene (reference sequence). V was trimmed by 4 bases and J by 0 bases, leaving 12 bases between them. The CDR3 contains 14 residues.

This chain connects TRBV15 to TRBJ2-2, with 10 bases matching TRBD2. CDR3 length: 19 residues. Germline V gives CDR1 LNHNV, CDR2 YYDKDF (reference sequence). Trimming cost V 1 base and J 0 bases; bases outside gene matches: 8. As DNA, the CDR3 is TGTGCCACCAGCAGAGGGGTTAGCGGGAGGCTTTCGAACACCGGGGAGCTGTTTTTT. This codes for CATSRGVSGRLSNTGELFF.

This clonotype was picked up many times. The chain employs TRBV7-2 and TRBJ1-1, with TRBD1 identical over 7 bases. Germline-derived CDR1 and CDR2 are SGHTA and FQGNSA. This CDR3 is 15 amino acids long. V lost 3 bases, J lost 10 bases, and 14 bases stayed unmatched. DNA for the CDR3: TGTGCCAGCAGCTTTAACCGGGACAGCCGAAGTGGAGCTTTCTTT. As protein: CASSFNRDSRSGAFF.

V is TRBV9 and J is TRBJ2-1; TRBD1 matches 9 bases. In germline, CDR1 is SGDLS, CDR2 YYNGEE. V trimming: 0 bases; J trimming: 4 bases; junction bases outside the gene matches: 8. This CDR3 has 17 amino acids. CDR3 residues: CASSVDPSGQGYNEQFF. The CDR3 DNA follows: TGTGCCAGCAGCGTAGACCCCTCGGGACAGGGTTACAATGAGCAGTTCTTC.

This clonotype came up many times. The chain recombines TRBV12-3 or TRBV12-4 with TRBJ2-1; 10 bases agree with TRBD2. This CDR3 contains 16 residues. Trimming at V came to 5 bases and at J to 6 bases, leaving 10 bases not matched to a gene. The CDR3 loop is CASSRTSSGRSNEQFF. CDR3 DNA sequence: TGTGCCAGCAGTCGAACCTCTAGCGGGAGAAGCAATGAGCAGTTCTTC.

The chain carries TRBV23-1 and TRBJ1-5; 8 bases align to TRBD1. TRBV23-1 is an open reading frame, and its role is uncertain. The CDR3 is 17 amino acids. With 8 bases clipped from V and 2 bases from J, the junction kept 14 bases outside the gene matches. DNA for the CDR3: TGCGCCAGCGGACCCTGGGACAGGCTGTTCGGCAATCAGCCCCAGCATTTT. The encoded protein is CASGPWDRLFGNQPQHF.

This clonotype has a count of ten or more. This chain connects TRBV5-1 to TRBJ2-1; tentative D call: TRBD1 (6 bases). Germline loops: CDR1 SGHRS, CDR2 YFSETQ. With 4 bases removed from V and 5 bases from J, the gap between germline ends came to 10 bases. This CDR3 contains 13 residues. The CDR3 DNA is TGCGCCAGCAGCGGGGGCGACCACAATGAGCAGTTCTTC. Its translation: CASSGGDHNEQFF.

The chain carries TRBV4-3 and TRBJ2-3; TRBD2 matches 13 bases. The germline gives CDR1 LGHNA, CDR2 YSLEER. The CDR3 is made up of 14 amino acids. J was trimmed by 5 bases and V by 10 bases; bases with no gene match: 6. CDR3 amino acids: CATGLAGAKDTQYF. The CDR3 DNA sequence: TGCGCCACCGGACTAGCGGGGGCCAAAGATACGCAGTATTTT.

This clonotype was seen repeatedly, ten times or more. The V and J genes are TRBV4-3 and TRBJ2-1, with 8 bases matching TRBD1. Germline-derived CDR1 and CDR2 are LGHNA and YSLEER. This CDR3 has 17 amino acids. V shed 4 bases, J shed 0 bases, and the junction held 8 bases outside the gene matches. DNA for the CDR3: TGCGCCAGCAGCCCGCAGGGGGCACTAAGCTCCTACAATGAGCAGTTCTTC. It encodes CASSPQGALSSYNEQFF.

This clonotype was recorded many times. This chain joins TRBV7-2 and TRBJ2-7; TRBD2 matches 15 bases. Germline-derived CDR1 and CDR2 are SGHTA and FQGNSA. The V gene end was trimmed by 0 bases and the J gene end by 4 bases; junction bases not matched to a gene: 4. The CDR3 runs to 17 residues. CDR3 nucleotides: TGTGCCAGCAGCTTAGCGAGCGGGACTAGCGGGAGGTACGAGCAGTACTTC. This translates into CASSLASGTSGRYEQYF.

This rearrangement joins TRBV7-6 to TRBJ2-1; tentatively, D is TRBD1 or TRBD2 (5 bases each). Trimming shortened V by 7 bases and J by 6 bases, and 19 bases separated the two germline ends. This CDR3 region has 15 residues. Germline V CDR1 and CDR2: SGHVS, FNYEAQ. CDR3: CASTLLSAGANEQFF. The CDR3 DNA follows: TGTGCCAGCACACTCCTATCGGCCGGGGCCAATGAGCAGTTCTTC.

The sample holds many counts of this clonotype. This chain joins TRBV20-1 and TRBJ2-4, with a tentative D call TRBD2 (6 bases). CDR1 is DFQATT and CDR2 is SNEGSKA in the germline V gene (reference sequence). The CDR3 has 13 residues. The germline V and J ends were trimmed by 3 bases and 8 bases, with 14 bases remaining between them. CDR3 sequence: CSASKEGTDIQYF. The CDR3, as DNA: TGCAGTGCTAGTAAGGAGGGCACAGACATTCAGTACTTC.

The sample holds many counts of this clonotype. This rearrangement joins TRBV18 to TRBJ2-7, with D possibly matching TRBD1 (6 bases). The CDR3 totals 15 residues. The V end lost 2 bases, the J end lost 5 bases, and 16 bases lay between the germline ends. Germline V gene lookup returns CDR1 KGHSH and CDR2 LQKENI. The CDR3 here is CASSPTQGSQDEQYF. For the CDR3, the DNA is TGTGCCAGCTCACCAACACAGGGCTCTCAGGACGAGCAGTACTTC.

This clonotype was counted many times. The CDR3 is CASSQDFYLGGRPNEQFF. DNA for the CDR3: TGTGCCAGCAGCCAAGATTTTTATCTTGGGGGGCGCCCCAATGAGCAGTTCTTC. The chain recombines TRBV14 with TRBJ2-1, with D perhaps being TRBD1 or TRBD2 (6 bases each). CDR1 SGHDN and CDR2 FVKESK come from the germline V gene. The CDR3 has 18 amino acids. Between the trimmed V and J ends, which lost 0 bases and 6 bases, there was a span of 21 bases.

This clonotype has at least ten counts. V usage is TRBV4-2 and J usage is TRBJ1-6; tentative D call: TRBD1 (5 bases). The CDR3 length is 19 residues. V was clipped by 1 base and J by 13 bases, with 29 bases between them. Germline CDR1 reads LGHNA; CDR2 reads YNFKEQ. DNA for the CDR3: TGTGCCAGCAGCCAAGGACTTATCCCGGGACGTCTAACATGGGGCCCCCTCCACTTT. Its translation is CASSQGLIPGRLTWGPLHF.